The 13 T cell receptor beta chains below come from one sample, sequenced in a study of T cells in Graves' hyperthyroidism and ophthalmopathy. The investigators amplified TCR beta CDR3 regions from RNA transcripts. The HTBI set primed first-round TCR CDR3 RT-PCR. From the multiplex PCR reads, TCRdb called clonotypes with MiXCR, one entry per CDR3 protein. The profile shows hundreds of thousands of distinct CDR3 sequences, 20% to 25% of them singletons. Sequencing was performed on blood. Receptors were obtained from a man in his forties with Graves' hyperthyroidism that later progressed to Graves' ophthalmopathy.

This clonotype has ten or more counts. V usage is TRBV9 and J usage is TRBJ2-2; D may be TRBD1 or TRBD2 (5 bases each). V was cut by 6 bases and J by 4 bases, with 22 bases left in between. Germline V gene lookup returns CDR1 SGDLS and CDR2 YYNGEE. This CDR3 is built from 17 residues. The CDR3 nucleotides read TGTGCCAGCACCCCCCGAAGGGCAGGGAGTTTCACCGGGGAGCTGTTTTTT. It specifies CASTPRRAGSFTGELFF. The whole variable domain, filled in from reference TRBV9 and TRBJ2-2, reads DSGVTQTPKHLITATGQRVTLRCSPRSGDLSVYWYQQSLDQGLQFLIQYYNGEERAKGNILERFSAQQFPDLHSELNLSSLELGDSALYFCASTPRRAGSFTGELFFGEGSRLTVL.

The CDR3 sequence: CASSEVIAGTSEQYF. Here the CDR3 DNA reads TGTGCCAGCAGTGAGGTGATAGCGGGAACTAGCGAGCAGTACTTC. The chain is built from TRBV6-1 and TRBJ2-7, with 8 positions matching TRBD2. Trimming removed 3 bases from V and 6 bases from J; junction bases left unmatched: 10. Germline-derived CDR1 and CDR2 are MNHNS and SASEGT. CDR3 length: 15 residues.

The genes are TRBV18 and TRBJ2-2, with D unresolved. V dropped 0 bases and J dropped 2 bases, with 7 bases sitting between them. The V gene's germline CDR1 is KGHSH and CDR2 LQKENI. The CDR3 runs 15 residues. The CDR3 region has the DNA TGTGCCAGCTCACCACCGAGGACCAACACCGGGGAGCTGTTTTTT. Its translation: CASSPPRTNTGELFF.

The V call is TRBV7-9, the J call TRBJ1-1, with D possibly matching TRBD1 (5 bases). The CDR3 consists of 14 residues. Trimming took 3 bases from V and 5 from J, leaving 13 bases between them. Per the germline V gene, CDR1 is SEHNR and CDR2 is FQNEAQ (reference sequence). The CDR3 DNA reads TGTGCCAGCAGCTTTGGGCAGGGAAGGACTGAAGCTTTCTTT. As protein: CASSFGQGRTEAFF.

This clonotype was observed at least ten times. CDR3 coding DNA: TGTGCCAGTGGACAGGGGGCAAACTACGAGCAGTACTTC. Amino acid sequence: CASGQGANYEQYF. The genes are TRBV19 and TRBJ2-7, with 11 bases lining up with TRBD1. The CDR3 contains 13 residues. Germline V gene lookup returns CDR1 LNHDA and CDR2 SQIVND (reference sequence). The V gene end was trimmed by 8 bases and the J gene end by 3 bases; junction bases not matched to a gene: 3.

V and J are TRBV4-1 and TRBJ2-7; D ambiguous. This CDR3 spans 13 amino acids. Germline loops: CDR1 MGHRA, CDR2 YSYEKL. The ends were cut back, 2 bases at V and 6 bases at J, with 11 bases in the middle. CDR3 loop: CASSQQSWAEQYF. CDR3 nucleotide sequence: TGCGCCAGCAGCCAACAGAGTTGGGCCGAGCAGTACTTC.

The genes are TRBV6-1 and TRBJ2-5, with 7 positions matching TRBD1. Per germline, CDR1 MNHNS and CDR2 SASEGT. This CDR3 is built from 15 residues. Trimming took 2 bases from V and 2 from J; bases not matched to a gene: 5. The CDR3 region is CASSETGTVQETQYF. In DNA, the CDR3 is TGTGCCAGCAGTGAAACTGGGACAGTTCAAGAGACCCAGTACTTC.

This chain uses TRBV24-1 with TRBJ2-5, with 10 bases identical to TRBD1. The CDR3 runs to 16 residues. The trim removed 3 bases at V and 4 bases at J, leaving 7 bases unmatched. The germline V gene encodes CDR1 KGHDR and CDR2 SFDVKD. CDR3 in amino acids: CATSDRPRTGGETQYF. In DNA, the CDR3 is TGTGCCACCAGTGATCGCCCCCGGACAGGGGGAGAGACCCAGTACTTC.

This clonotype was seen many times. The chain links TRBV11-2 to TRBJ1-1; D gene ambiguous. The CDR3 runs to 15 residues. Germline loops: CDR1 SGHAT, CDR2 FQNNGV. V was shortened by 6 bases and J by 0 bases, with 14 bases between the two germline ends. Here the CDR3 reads CASSDPGVLNTEAFF. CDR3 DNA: TGTGCCAGCAGTGACCCGGGAGTTTTGAACACTGAAGCTTTCTTT.

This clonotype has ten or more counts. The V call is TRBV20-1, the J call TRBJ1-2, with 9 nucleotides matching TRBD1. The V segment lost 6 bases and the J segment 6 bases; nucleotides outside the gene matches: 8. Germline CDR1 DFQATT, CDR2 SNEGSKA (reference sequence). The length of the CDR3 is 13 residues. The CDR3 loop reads CSAPTGDRDGYTF. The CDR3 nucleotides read TGCAGTGCCCCAACCGGGGACAGGGATGGCTACACCTTC.

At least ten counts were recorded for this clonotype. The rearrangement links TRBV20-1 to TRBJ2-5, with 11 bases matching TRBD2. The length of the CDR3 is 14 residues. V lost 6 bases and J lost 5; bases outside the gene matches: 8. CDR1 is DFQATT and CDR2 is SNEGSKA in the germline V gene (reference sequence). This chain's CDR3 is CSAGRSGRGETQYF. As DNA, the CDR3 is TGCAGTGCGGGTCGTAGCGGGAGGGGGGAGACCCAGTACTTC.

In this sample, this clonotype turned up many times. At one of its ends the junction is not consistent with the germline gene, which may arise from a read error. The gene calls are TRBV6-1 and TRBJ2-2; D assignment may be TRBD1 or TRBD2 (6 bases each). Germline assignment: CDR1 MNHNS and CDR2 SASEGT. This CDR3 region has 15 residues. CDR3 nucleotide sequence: TGTGCCAGCAATCCGAGGGGGAGTAGGGGCGGGGAGCTGTCTTTT. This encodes CASNPRGSRGGELSF.

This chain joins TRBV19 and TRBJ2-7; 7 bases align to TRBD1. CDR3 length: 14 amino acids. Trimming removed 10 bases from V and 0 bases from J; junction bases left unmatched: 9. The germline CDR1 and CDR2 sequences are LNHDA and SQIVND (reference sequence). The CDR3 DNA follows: TGTGCCACCGCGATGGCAGGGGGCTCCTACGAGCAGTACTTC. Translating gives CATAMAGGSYEQYF.